A single sample is the source of the 10 T cell receptor beta chains below, sequenced in a study of blood T cell repertoires in COVID-19 (dated by TCRdb to about 2020). Libraries were prepared through the immunoSEQ multiplex PCR assay. Here the immuneACCESS table is served through TCRdb, limited to in-frame sequences with V and J called. Missing clones are a known gap in these copies; in checked studies unresolved V genes cover under half, and the rest lacks a known reason. For this sample there are fewer than 350,000 clones; over 75% appear just once. About 8.5% of the sample is taken by the ten largest. Material for sequencing was peripheral blood. The source is a man aged 18 to 30 with active or convalescent COVID-19.

The gene calls are TRBV11-2 and TRBJ2-7; unclear D gene. V lost 1 base to trimming and J lost 2 bases, with 9 bases between them. Germline CDR1 and CDR2: SGHAT and FQNNGV. The CDR3 is made up of 14 amino acids. CDR3 in DNA: TGTGCCAGCAGCTTAGGCAGCAGGACCTACGAGCAGTACTTC. Translating it yields CASSLGSRTYEQYF.

This chain links TRBV5-1 with TRBJ2-5; 7 bases align to TRBD1. V lost 4 bases to trimming and J lost 9 bases; unmatched junction nucleotides: 12. Germline V lookup: CDR1 SGHRS, CDR2 YFSETQ. The CDR3 runs 14 residues. CDR3 coding DNA: TGCGCCAGCAGCCTTACAGGGGACGTTGGGGCCCAGTACTTC. Protein product: CASSLTGDVGAQYF.

This sequence joins TRBV5-1 and TRBJ2-1; 7 nucleotides match TRBD1. The CDR3 sequence is 13 residues long. The trim removed 3 bases at V and 3 bases at J, leaving 0 bases unmatched. Germline CDR1 and CDR2: SGHRS and YFSETQ. CDR3 protein: CASSWDSYNEQFF. The CDR3 DNA follows: TGCGCCAGCAGCTGGGACAGCTACAATGAGCAGTTCTTC.

The V and J genes are TRBV5-1 and TRBJ2-5, with 7 bases aligning to TRBD2. From germline, CDR1 is SGHRS and CDR2 YFSETQ. The CDR3 contains 14 residues. The V and J ends lost 2 bases and 5 bases, in that order; junction bases with no gene match: 6. In nucleotides, the CDR3 is TGCGCCAGCAGCTTTTTCGGGGGAGGGGAGACCCAGTACTTC. Translating gives CASSFFGGGETQYF.

The V gene is TRBV5-4, the J gene TRBJ1-2; 8 nucleotides match TRBD1. CDR1 and CDR2 from the germline V gene are SGHNT and YYREEE (reference sequence). J was trimmed by 4 bases and V by 4 bases; bases with no gene match: 3. The CDR3 length is 13 residues. CDR3 DNA: TGTGCCAGCAGCGACGGACAGGGCTATGGCTACACCTTC. Its translation is CASSDGQGYGYTF.

The chain is built from TRBV19 and TRBJ1-5; D gene unclear. V was pared by 5 bases and J by 3 bases, with 17 bases between. CDR3 length equals 16 residues. CDR1 is LNHDA, CDR2 SQIVND, per germline (reference sequence). The CDR3 here is CASSPGRERVNQPQHF. The CDR3 nucleotides read TGTGCCAGTAGTCCCGGCCGTGAGAGGGTCAATCAGCCCCAGCATTTT.

V gene TRBV9 combines with J gene TRBJ2-5; a possible D gene is TRBD2 (6 bases). Germline values: CDR1 SGDLS, CDR2 YYNGEE. The ends were cut back, 3 bases at V and 2 bases at J, with 11 bases in the middle. The CDR3 runs to 14 residues. CDR3 DNA: TGTGCCAGCAGCGAGGGTGGAGGGCAAGAGACCCAGTACTTC. Encoded protein: CASSEGGGQETQYF. Full variable domain (remainder filled in from reference TRBV9 and TRBJ2-5): DSGVTQTPKHLITATGQRVTLRCSPRSGDLSVYWYQQSLDQGLQFLIQYYNGEERAKGNILERFSAQQFPDLHSELNLSSLELGDSALYFCASSEGGGQETQYFGPGTRLLVL.

The CDR3 nucleotides are TGTGCCAGCTCACCTCTCGCAGGTTTGGGGCCCGACAATGAGCAGTTCTTC. Protein product: CASSPLAGLGPDNEQFF. The chain is built from TRBV18 and TRBJ2-1, with a possible D match to TRBD1 (5 bases). This CDR3 is built from 17 residues. The V gene's germline CDR1 is KGHSH and CDR2 LQKENI. With 3 bases removed from V and 5 bases from J, the gap between germline ends came to 20 bases.

The rearrangement uses TRBV7-9 and TRBJ2-3; D is unresolved. The germline gives CDR1 SEHNR, CDR2 FQNEAQ (reference sequence). This CDR3 is built from 13 residues. Deletions cut 1 base from V and 10 bases from J, with 12 bases between. CDR3 amino acids: CASSLDARFPQYF. The DNA for the CDR3 is TGTGCCAGCAGCTTAGATGCTAGATTTCCGCAGTATTTT.

V is TRBV11-2 and J is TRBJ2-7; 8 bases match TRBD2. Unmatched junction bases numbered 6, after V lost 5 bases and J lost 3 bases. The CDR3 is 14 amino acids. Germline lookup yields CDR1 SGHAT and CDR2 FQNNGV. This CDR3 is CASSPIAGGYEQYF. The CDR3 nucleotides are TGTGCCAGCAGCCCTATCGCGGGGGGCTACGAGCAGTACTTC.